These 18 T cell receptor beta chains share one sample of origin, sequenced in a study of tumour-infiltrating T cells in Burkitt lymphoma. The protocol was immunoSEQ multiplex PCR, while the TCRdb copy is restricted to in-frame clones and leaves out a portion. The sample includes some 6,300 clones, around 10% of them seen just once. Source material: tumor tissue. The receptors stem from a human donor with diffuse large B-cell lymphoma.

This clone was found once. J is TRBJ2-2 and V is TRBV5-1; D is undetermined. V was pared by 0 bases and J by 2 bases, with 11 bases between. The CDR3 is 16 residues long. Germline V gene sequence: CDR1 SGHRS, CDR2 YFSETQ. The CDR3 sequence is CASSLAQELNTGELFF. The CDR3 coding sequence is TGCGCCAGCAGCTTGGCCCAGGAGCTCAACACCGGGGAGCTGTTTTTT.

V gene TRBV27 combines with J gene TRBJ2-1; 11 bases agree with TRBD2. V lost 4 bases and J lost 6; bases outside the gene matches: 8. The germline CDR1 and CDR2 sequences are MNHEY and SMNVEV (reference sequence). CDR3 size: 16 residues. CDR3 coding DNA: TGTGCCAGCAGTTCTTTAGCGGGGGGGCCTAGCAATGAGCAGTTCTTC. Translation: CASSSLAGGPSNEQFF.

The rearrangement links TRBV2 to TRBJ1-5; weak D call: TRBD1 (6 bases). Between the trimmed V and J ends, which lost 3 bases and 9 bases, there was a span of 12 bases. CDR1 and CDR2 (germline): SNHLY, FYNNEI. The CDR3 has 13 residues. This CDR3 is CASSDRGPRPQHF. In nucleotides, the CDR3 is TGTGCCAGCAGTGACCGGGGGCCGAGGCCCCAGCATTTT.

This chain links TRBV10-3 with TRBJ2-1; D is possibly TRBD2 (6 bases). In germline, CDR1 is ENHRY, CDR2 SYGVKD. V was clipped by 8 bases and J by 4 bases, with 9 bases between them. The length of the CDR3 is 12 residues. Here the CDR3 reads CAILRGYNEQFF. CDR3 nucleotide sequence: TGTGCCATCTTGCGGGGTTACAATGAGCAGTTCTTC.

This clone showed up just a few times. This chain uses TRBV7-9 with TRBJ1-1; D not certain. The CDR3 is made up of 14 amino acids. V was trimmed by 1 base and J by 4 bases, leaving 10 bases between them. Germline values: CDR1 SEHNR, CDR2 FQNEAQ (reference sequence). CDR3 region: CASSLGTAGTEAFF. DNA for the CDR3: TGTGCCAGCAGCTTAGGGACGGCGGGCACTGAAGCTTTCTTT.

In its sample, this clone was seen a few times. The chain has TRBV5-5 and TRBJ2-2; 13 nucleotides match TRBD2. This CDR3 region has 18 residues. V dropped 0 bases and J dropped 0; count of bases not matched to a gene: 2. Germline V gene lookup returns CDR1 SGHKS and CDR2 YYEKEE (reference sequence). The CDR3 DNA follows: TGTGCCAGCAGCTTGGGACTAGCGGGGGGCGCGAACACCGGGGAGCTGTTTTTT. Translating it yields CASSLGLAGGANTGELFF.

This clone has a handful of counts. CDR3 residues: CASSRSGGPYNEQFF. The DNA of the CDR3 is TGTGCCAGCAGCCGTAGCGGGGGGCCCTACAATGAGCAGTTCTTC. The V and J genes are TRBV5-6 and TRBJ2-1; 10 bases are a match to TRBD2. V trimming: 4 bases; J trimming: 2 bases; junction bases outside the gene matches: 3. Germline CDR1 and CDR2: SGHDT and YYEEEE. This CDR3 has 15 residues.

The sample holds a few counts of this clone. DNA for the CDR3: TGTGCCAGTAGTATAGGACTCTACAATGAGCAGTTCTTC. Its protein is CASSIGLYNEQFF. The rearrangement uses TRBV19 and TRBJ2-1; D is unclear. The germline V gene has CDR1 LNHDA and CDR2 SQIVND (reference sequence). V was clipped by 1 base and J by 3 bases, with 4 bases between them. CDR3 length: 13 amino acids. The full variable domain, completed using reference TRBV19 and TRBJ2-1, is DGGITQSPKYLFRKEGQNVTLSCEQNLNHDAMYWYRQDPGQGLRLIYYSQIVNDFQKGDIAEGYSVSREKKESFPLTVTSAQKNPTAFYLCASSIGLYNEQFFGPGTRLTVL.

The genes are TRBV5-1 and TRBJ1-1; 7 bases match TRBD1. The CDR3 length is 15 residues. J gave up 0 bases and V 4 bases, and 6 bases lay outside the gene matches. Germline CDR1 and CDR2: SGHRS and YFSETQ. DNA for the CDR3: TGCGCCAGCAGCCCGTGGGACAGCGTGAACACTGAAGCTTTCTTT. This translates into CASSPWDSVNTEAFF.

This clone is medium-sized within its sample. V and J are TRBV28 and TRBJ2-7, with D unclear. The V end was cut by 3 bases, the J end by 5 bases, with 11 bases between. The CDR3 is made up of 13 amino acids. Germline V gene sequence: CDR1 MDHEN, CDR2 SYDVKM. CDR3 in amino acids: CASSLGRTDEQYF. CDR3 nucleotide sequence: TGTGCCAGCAGTTTGGGTCGAACAGACGAGCAGTACTTC.

The V and J genes are TRBV7-2 and TRBJ1-5; D is undetermined. V was trimmed by 2 bases and J by 12 bases, leaving 14 bases between them. Germline CDR1 SGHTA, CDR2 FQGNSA. CDR3 length: 13 amino acids. CDR3: CASSLSALGLQHF. The CDR3 DNA reads TGTGCCAGCAGCTTATCTGCCCTAGGCCTCCAGCATTTT.

This clone occurred a few times. The chain carries TRBV6-6 and TRBJ2-7; D is unresolved. Between the trimmed V and J ends, which lost 5 bases and 2 bases, there was a span of 13 bases. Germline V gene sequence: CDR1 MNHNY, CDR2 SVGAGI (reference sequence). The CDR3 has 14 residues. The CDR3 here is CASSLKGDAYEQYF. The DNA of the CDR3 is TGTGCCAGCAGTCTGAAGGGCGACGCCTACGAGCAGTACTTC.

The rearrangement joins TRBV4-3 to TRBJ2-7, with D possibly matching TRBD2 (5 bases). V gave up 0 bases and J gave up 0 bases, with 15 bases separating them. This CDR3 has 17 amino acids. Germline CDR1 LGHNA, CDR2 YSLEER. DNA of the CDR3: TGCGCCAGCAGCCAAGATAGGGAGACACCGGGCTCCTACGAGCAGTACTTC. This translates into CASSQDRETPGSYEQYF.

CDR3 DNA sequence: TGTGCCACAGATGTGACAGGCGGTAACAATTCACCCCTCCACTTT. Protein sequence: CATDVTGGNNSPLHF. This chain joins TRBV2 and TRBJ1-6; tentatively, D is TRBD1 (6 bases). Germline V gene lookup returns CDR1 SNHLY and CDR2 FYNNEI. V shed 10 bases and J shed 7 bases, with 20 bases lying between them. The CDR3 sequence is 15 residues long.

This clone showed up just a few times. The genes are TRBV9 and TRBJ1-4, with unresolved D. CDR3 length: 15 residues. The V end lost 0 bases, the J end lost 3 bases, and 9 bases lay between the germline ends. Germline V lookup: CDR1 SGDLS, CDR2 YYNGEE. CDR3 sequence: CASSVGQLANEKLFF. Here the CDR3 DNA reads TGTGCCAGCAGCGTAGGTCAATTGGCTAATGAAAAACTGTTTTTT.

The chain links TRBV18 to TRBJ2-5, with 8 bases that match TRBD2. V trimming: 2 bases; J trimming: 5 bases; junction bases outside the gene matches: 7. From germline, CDR1 is KGHSH and CDR2 LQKENI. The CDR3 runs 15 residues. Here the CDR3 DNA reads TGTGCCAGCTCACCAGGGACCCAGCGGGGGGAGACCCAGTACTTC. Protein: CASSPGTQRGETQYF. Full variable domain (missing parts from reference TRBV18 and TRBJ2-5): NAGVMQNPRHLVRRRGQEARLRCSPMKGHSHVYWYRQLPEEGLKFMVYLQKENIIDESGMPKERFSAEFPKEGPSILRIQQVVRGDSAAYFCASSPGTQRGETQYFGPGTRLLVL.

The chain has TRBV7-9 and TRBJ1-1; D is undetermined. This CDR3 region has 15 residues. CDR1 and CDR2 from the germline V gene are SEHNR and FQNEAQ (reference sequence). V lost 7 bases to trimming and J lost 0 bases, with 15 bases between them. DNA for the CDR3: TGTGCCAGCACCACTAGGGAACAGATGAACACTGAAGCTTTCTTT. Encoded protein: CASTTREQMNTEAFF.

This clone was detected only a few times. J is TRBJ2-5 and V is TRBV30, with D perhaps being TRBD1 or TRBD2 (6 bases each). This CDR3 region has 15 residues. Trimming shortened V by 7 bases and J by 4 bases, and 22 bases separated the two germline ends. The germline V gene has CDR1 GTSNPN and CDR2 SVGIG (reference sequence). CDR3 DNA: TGTGCCTTCACACTTGGGGGGCCCGGTCCAGAGACCCAGTACTTC. Its protein product is CAFTLGGPGPETQYF. The variable domain in full, completed from reference TRBV30 and TRBJ2-5, reads SQTIHQWPATLVQPVGSPLSLECTVEGTSNPNLYWYRQAAGRGLQLLFYSVGIGQISSEVPQNLSASRPQDRQFILSSKKLLLSDSGFYLCAFTLGGPGPETQYFGPGTRLLVL.